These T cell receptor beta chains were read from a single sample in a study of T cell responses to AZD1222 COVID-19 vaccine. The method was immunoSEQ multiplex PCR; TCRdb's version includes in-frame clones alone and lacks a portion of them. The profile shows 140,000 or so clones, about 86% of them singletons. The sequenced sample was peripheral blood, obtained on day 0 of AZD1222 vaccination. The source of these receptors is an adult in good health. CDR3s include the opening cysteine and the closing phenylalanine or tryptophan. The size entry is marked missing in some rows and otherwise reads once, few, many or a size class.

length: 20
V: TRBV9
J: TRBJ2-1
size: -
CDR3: CASSVGTSGNLPSSYNEQFF

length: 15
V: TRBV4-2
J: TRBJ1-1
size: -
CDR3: CASSQVVRKTSEAFF

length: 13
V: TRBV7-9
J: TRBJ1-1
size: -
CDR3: CASSFGMNTEAFF

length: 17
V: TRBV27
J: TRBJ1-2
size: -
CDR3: CASSLSSGTGSNYGYTF

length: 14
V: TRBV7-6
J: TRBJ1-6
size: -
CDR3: CASSLGGQNSPLHF

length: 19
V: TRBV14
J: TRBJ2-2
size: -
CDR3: CASSPVAGGVVEGTGELFF

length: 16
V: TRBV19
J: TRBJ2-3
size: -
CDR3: CASSMGSGKSTDTQYF

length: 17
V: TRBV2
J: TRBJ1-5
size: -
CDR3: CASSRTERRYSNQPQHF

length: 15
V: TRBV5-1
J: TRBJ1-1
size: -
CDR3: CASSPDGKGNTEAFF

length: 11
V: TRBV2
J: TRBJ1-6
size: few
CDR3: CASSYNSPLHF

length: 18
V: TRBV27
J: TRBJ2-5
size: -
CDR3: CASSLSVRGRALKETQYF

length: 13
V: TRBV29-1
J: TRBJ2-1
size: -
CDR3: CSVVLAGYNEQFF

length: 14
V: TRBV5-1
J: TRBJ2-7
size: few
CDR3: CASSFSGSSYEQYF

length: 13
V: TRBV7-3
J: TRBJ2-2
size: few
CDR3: CASGGLATGELFF

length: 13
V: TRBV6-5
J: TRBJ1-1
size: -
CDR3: CASSYGPKLGAFF